Sequencing of this T cell receptor (beta chain) was carried out in a study of blood T cell repertoires in COVID-19. Study-wide background: Sites in the United States, Italy and Spain provided acute and convalescent COVID-19 samples. PBMCs, B-cell-depleted T cells, or T cells were the source of the cDNA or gDNA that made up the material.

V gave up 4 bases and J gave up 4 bases, with 11 bases separating them. The CDR3 is 14 amino acids. CDR1 MGHRA and CDR2 YSYEKL come from the germline V gene. Original methodology: Scientists estimated how many nucleated cells there were by amplifying reference gene primers. Clones were sequenced by immunoSEQ multiplex PCR, and TCRdb holds only the in-frame ones, with some missing. V and J calls and clone size are those listed in that table; D and trimming were worked out from the DNA. The data contain 250,000 to 350,000 clones, about nine tenths of them singletons. The rearrangement uses TRBV4-1 and TRBJ1-5; a possible D gene is TRBD1 (5 bases). Sequencing was performed on peripheral blood. This TCR was sampled from a woman aged 45-59 years who had recovered from COVID-19. CDR3 protein: CASSPRRGNQPQHF. The CDR3 DNA reads TGCGCCAGCAGCCCCCGACGGGGGAATCAGCCCCAGCATTTT.